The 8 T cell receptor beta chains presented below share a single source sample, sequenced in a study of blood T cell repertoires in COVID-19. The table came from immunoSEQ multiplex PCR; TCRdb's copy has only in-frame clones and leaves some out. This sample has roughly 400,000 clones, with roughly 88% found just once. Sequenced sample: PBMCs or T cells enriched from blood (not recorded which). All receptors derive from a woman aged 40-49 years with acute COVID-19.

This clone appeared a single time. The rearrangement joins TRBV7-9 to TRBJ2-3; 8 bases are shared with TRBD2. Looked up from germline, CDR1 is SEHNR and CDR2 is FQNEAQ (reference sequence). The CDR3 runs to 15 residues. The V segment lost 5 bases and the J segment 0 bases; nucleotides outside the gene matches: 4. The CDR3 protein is CASSRGGGSTDTQYF. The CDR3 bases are TGTGCCAGCAGCAGGGGCGGGGGGAGCACAGATACGCAGTATTTT.

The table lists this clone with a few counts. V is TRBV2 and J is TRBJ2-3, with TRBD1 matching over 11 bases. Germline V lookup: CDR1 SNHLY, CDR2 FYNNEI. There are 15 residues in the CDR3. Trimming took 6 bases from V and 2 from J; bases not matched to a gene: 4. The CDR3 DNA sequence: TGTGCCAGCAGCAAGGACAGGGGGCACACAGATACGCAGTATTTT. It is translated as CASSKDRGHTDTQYF.

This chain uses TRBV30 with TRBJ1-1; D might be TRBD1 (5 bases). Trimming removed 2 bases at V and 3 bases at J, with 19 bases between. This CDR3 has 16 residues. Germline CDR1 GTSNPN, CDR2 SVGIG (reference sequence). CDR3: CAWSPLLGVWDTEAFF. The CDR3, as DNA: TGTGCCTGGAGTCCCCTGTTAGGGGTGTGGGACACTGAAGCTTTCTTT.

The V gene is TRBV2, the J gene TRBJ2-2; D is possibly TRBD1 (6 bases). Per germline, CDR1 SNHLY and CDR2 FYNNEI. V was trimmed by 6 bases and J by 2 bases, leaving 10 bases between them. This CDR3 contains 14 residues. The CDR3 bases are TGTGCCAGCAGGGTGGACAGAAACACCGGGGAGCTGTTTTTT. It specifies CASRVDRNTGELFF.

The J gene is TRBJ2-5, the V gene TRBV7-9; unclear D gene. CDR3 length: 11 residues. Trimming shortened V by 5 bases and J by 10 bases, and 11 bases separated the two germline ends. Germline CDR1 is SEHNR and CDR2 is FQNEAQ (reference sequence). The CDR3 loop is CASSLSVGQYF. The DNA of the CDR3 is TGTGCCAGCAGCCTTAGTGTCGGCCAGTACTTC.

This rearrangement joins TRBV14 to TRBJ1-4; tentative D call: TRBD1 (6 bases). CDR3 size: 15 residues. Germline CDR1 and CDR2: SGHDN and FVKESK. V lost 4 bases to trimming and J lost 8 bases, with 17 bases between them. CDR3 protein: CASSRLTGMGEKLFF. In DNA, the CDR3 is TGTGCCAGCAGCCGTCTCACAGGGATGGGAGAAAAACTGTTTTTT.

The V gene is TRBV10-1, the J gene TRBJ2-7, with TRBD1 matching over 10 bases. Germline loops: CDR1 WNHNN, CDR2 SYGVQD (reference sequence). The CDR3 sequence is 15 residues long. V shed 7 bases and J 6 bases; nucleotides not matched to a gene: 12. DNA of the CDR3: TGCGCCAGCACCGAGGGGAGACAGGGGGCAGTCGAGCAGTACTTC. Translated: CASTEGRQGAVEQYF.

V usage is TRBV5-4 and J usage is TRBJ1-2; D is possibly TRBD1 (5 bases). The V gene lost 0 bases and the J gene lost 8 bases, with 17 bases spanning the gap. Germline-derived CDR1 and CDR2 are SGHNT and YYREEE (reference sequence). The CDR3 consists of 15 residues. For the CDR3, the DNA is TGTGCCAGCAGCTTGGAGTTCGGGGGTGCTGAAGGCTACACCTTC. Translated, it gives CASSLEFGGAEGYTF.